These 25 T cell receptor beta chains came from one sample sequenced in a study of T cells after yellow fever vaccination. One entry per CDR3 protein results from TCRdb running MiXCR on the 5' RACE reads. The sample carries fewer than 650,000 distinct CDR3 sequences, roughly a fifth recorded once. The material was PBMCs, obtained roughly 20 days after the first yellow fever vaccination. Source of these receptors: a man between 18 and 29 years old who received the YFV17D yellow fever vaccine.

The rearrangement uses TRBV18 and TRBJ2-2; D gene unclear. The CDR3 has 15 residues. Germline values: CDR1 KGHSH, CDR2 LQKENI. The ends were cut back, 2 bases at V and 8 bases at J, with 15 bases in the middle. CDR3 DNA: TGTGCCAGCTCACCAAGTCAGTTGAATCCTGGGGAGCTGTTTTTT. Translating it yields CASSPSQLNPGELFF.

The gene calls are TRBV5-1 and TRBJ1-6; no definite D call. CDR1 is SGHRS and CDR2 is YFSETQ in the germline V gene. This CDR3 has 13 amino acids. V lost 7 bases and J 5 bases, leaving 10 bases between the germline ends. The CDR3 DNA reads TGCGCCAGCGGCGACGGCCATAATTCACCCCTCCACTTT. Its translation is CASGDGHNSPLHF.

The rearrangement uses TRBV6-1 and TRBJ2-3; the D call may be TRBD1 or TRBD2 (5 bases each). The germline V gene encodes CDR1 MNHNS and CDR2 SASEGT. V lost 6 bases and J lost 4, with 11 bases in between. The CDR3 is 13 amino acids. The CDR3 bases are TGTGCCAGCAGGGACCGGGGCCCAGATACGCAGTATTTT. Protein: CASRDRGPDTQYF.

The V call is TRBV7-9, the J call TRBJ1-1, with 8 bases matching TRBD1. The ends lost 5 bases at V and 4 bases at J; junction bases unmatched: 12. CDR1 SEHNR and CDR2 FQNEAQ come from the germline V gene (reference sequence). The CDR3 extends over 16 amino acids. CDR3 coding DNA: TGTGCCAGCAGCCGGCACCGGGGACAGGCGGGCACTGAAGCTTTCTTT. The encoded protein is CASSRHRGQAGTEAFF.

V and J are TRBV20-1 and TRBJ2-1; perhaps TRBD1 as D (5 bases). CDR3 length: 13 residues. Germline CDR1 is DFQATT and CDR2 is SNEGSKA (reference sequence). The V gene lost 5 bases and the J gene lost 4 bases, with 12 bases spanning the gap. The CDR3 bases are TGCAGTGCTCTGGGGCTAGATTACAATGAGCAGTTCTTC. It is translated as CSALGLDYNEQFF.

This clonotype was seen more than once but under ten times. The chain is built from TRBV20-1 and TRBJ1-2; D might be TRBD1 (5 bases). The germline V gene has CDR1 DFQATT and CDR2 SNEGSKA (reference sequence). V was trimmed by 6 bases and J by 2 bases, leaving 7 bases between them. The length of the CDR3 is 11 residues. The CDR3 DNA sequence: TGCAGTGCAGACAGCAACTATGGCTACACCTTC. It specifies CSADSNYGYTF.

This clonotype was seen a handful of times. This chain links TRBV24-1 with TRBJ2-1; TRBD1 aligns across 12 bases. J gave up 9 bases and V 0 bases, and 8 bases lay outside the gene matches. CDR3 length: 17 amino acids. The germline gives CDR1 KGHDR, CDR2 SFDVKD. The CDR3 region has the DNA TGTGCCACCAGTGATTTGAGAAGGGACAGGGGGCGAGGTGAGCAGTTCTTC. Translating gives CATSDLRRDRGRGEQFF.

This clonotype occurred a few times. This chain uses TRBV29-1 with TRBJ2-3; 7 nucleotides match TRBD2. The CDR3 totals 12 residues. Germline V CDR1 and CDR2: SQVTM, ANQGSEA. The J segment lost 1 base and the V segment lost 6 bases, leaving 1 base of the junction unmatched. CDR3 DNA sequence: TGCAGCGTCCGGGAGGGCACAGATACGCAGTATTTT. This translates into CSVREGTDTQYF.

This clonotype occurred many times. V gene TRBV5-1 combines with J gene TRBJ1-5, with D perhaps matching TRBD1 (6 bases). This CDR3 is built from 15 residues. Trimming left V 0 bases short and J 6 bases short, with 13 bases between. Germline V gives CDR1 SGHRS, CDR2 YFSETQ. The CDR3 here is CASSLASGASQPQHF. Here the CDR3 DNA reads TGCGCCAGCAGCTTGGCATCAGGGGCCAGTCAGCCCCAGCATTTT.

The table lists this clonotype with a few counts. This chain joins TRBV29-1 and TRBJ2-1; a possible D gene is TRBD2 (5 bases). The CDR3 consists of 14 residues. Trimming removed 4 bases at V and 5 bases at J, with 15 bases between. CDR1 and CDR2 from the germline V gene are SQVTM and ANQGSEA. The CDR3 spells CSVAGRGLDNEQFF. The CDR3, as DNA: TGCAGCGTTGCCGGGCGCGGGCTGGACAATGAGCAGTTCTTC.

This clonotype showed up many times. The chain recombines TRBV5-5 with TRBJ1-1; a possible D gene is TRBD1 (6 bases). This CDR3 is built from 14 residues. Trimming cost V 1 base and J 4 bases, with 11 bases left between them. Germline V gene lookup returns CDR1 SGHKS and CDR2 YYEKEE (reference sequence). The CDR3 DNA reads TGTGCCAGCAGCTTGCAGGGGTGGTCCACTGAAGCTTTCTTT. Translation: CASSLQGWSTEAFF. Filled out from reference TRBV5-5 and TRBJ1-1, the complete variable domain reads DAGVTQSPTHLIKTRGQQVTLRCSPISGHKSVSWYQQVLGQGPQFIFQYYEKEERGRGNFPDRFSARQFPNYSSELNVNALLLGDSALYLCASSLQGWSTEAFFGQGTRLTVV.

This clonotype turned up a few times. The V gene is TRBV6-5, the J gene TRBJ1-6; TRBD1 matches 9 bases. Germline V gene lookup returns CDR1 MNHEY and CDR2 SVGAGI. The CDR3 spans 15 residues. V lost 4 bases, J lost 12 bases, and 10 bases stayed unmatched. CDR3 sequence reads: CASSWDRVGQLPLHF. The CDR3 bases are TGTGCCAGCAGTTGGGACAGGGTGGGTCAATTACCCCTCCACTTT.

The chain joins TRBV5-6 to TRBJ1-2, with 8 nucleotides matching TRBD1. Losses at the gene ends were 0 bases for V and 3 bases for J; bases not matched to a gene: 4. CDR1 is SGHDT, CDR2 YYEEEE, per germline. CDR3 length: 15 amino acids. CDR3 coding DNA: TGTGCCAGCAGCTTGGCAGGGGGCGGTGACTATGGCTACACCTTC. Translation gives CASSLAGGGDYGYTF.

The J gene is TRBJ2-1, the V gene TRBV28; 11 bases are shared with TRBD1. The CDR3 has 14 amino acids. V trimming: 7 bases; J trimming: 9 bases; junction bases outside the gene matches: 8. Germline loops: CDR1 MDHEN, CDR2 SYDVKM. The CDR3 is CASTAGQGVGEQFF. The DNA for the CDR3 is TGTGCCAGCACGGCGGGACAGGGGGTCGGTGAGCAGTTCTTC.

The rearrangement joins TRBV5-1 to TRBJ2-5, with 8 positions matching TRBD1. J gave up 5 bases and V 4 bases, and 10 bases lay outside the gene matches. Germline V lookup: CDR1 SGHRS, CDR2 YFSETQ. The CDR3 has 15 residues. The CDR3 region is CASSNGQGFGETQYF. The CDR3 region has the DNA TGCGCCAGCAGCAATGGACAGGGATTCGGGGAGACCCAGTACTTC.

This clonotype was counted a few times. The V gene is TRBV6-5, the J gene TRBJ1-5; D not resolved. CDR1 is MNHEY, CDR2 SVGAGI, per germline. CDR3 length: 14 amino acids. V was cut by 1 base and J by 4 bases, with 8 bases left in between. CDR3 sequence reads: CASSYFQGNQPQHF. The CDR3 nucleotides are TGTGCCAGCAGTTACTTTCAAGGAAATCAGCCCCAGCATTTT.

In its sample, this clonotype was seen a few times. The chain links TRBV7-8 to TRBJ2-4, with D unclear. V dropped 1 base and J dropped 0 bases, with 7 bases sitting between them. CDR3 length: 15 residues. From germline, CDR1 is SGHVS and CDR2 FQNEAQ. The CDR3 nucleotides read TGTGCCAGCAGCTTAGGATTACTAGCCAAAAACATTCAGTACTTC. Translation: CASSLGLLAKNIQYF.

The chain is built from TRBV15 and TRBJ2-5; D uncertain. Germline V gene lookup returns CDR1 LNHNV and CDR2 YYDKDF (reference sequence). CDR3 length equals 13 residues. Trimming left V 1 base short and J 0 bases short, with 3 bases between. The CDR3 spells CATSRGDQETQYF. CDR3 sequence (DNA): TGTGCCACCAGCAGAGGAGACCAAGAGACCCAGTACTTC.

This clonotype has at least ten counts. CDR3 coding DNA: TGTGCCAGCAGCCGTGGACTAGCGGGGGGGTACAATGAGCAGTTCTTC. The encoded protein is CASSRGLAGGYNEQFF. This sequence joins TRBV7-2 and TRBJ2-1; TRBD2 agrees at 15 bases. Trimming removed 5 bases from V and 4 bases from J; junction bases left unmatched: 3. The CDR3 has 16 amino acids. CDR1 and CDR2 from the germline V gene are SGHTA and FQGNSA.

The count of this clonotype is one. The chain is built from TRBV7-3 and TRBJ2-7; TRBD2 agrees at 9 bases. Losses at the gene ends were 5 bases for V and 1 base for J; bases not matched to a gene: 6. CDR1 is SGHTA, CDR2 FQGTGA, per germline. This CDR3 comprises 15 residues. CDR3 amino acids: CASSASGVLSYEQYF. DNA of the CDR3: TGTGCCAGCAGCGCTAGCGGGGTATTGTCCTACGAGCAGTACTTC.

This clonotype came up many times. The genes are TRBV6-1 and TRBJ2-5; 9 nucleotides agree with TRBD2. This CDR3 spans 16 amino acids. Germline V gene sequence: CDR1 MNHNS, CDR2 SASEGT. Germline trimming cut 2 bases from V and 2 bases from J; bases unmatched to any gene: 6. CDR3 nucleotides: TGTGCCAGCAGTGAACTCGGCGGGGGGGGGCAAGAGACCCAGTACTTC. This translates into CASSELGGGGQETQYF.

This clonotype has just a few counts. This chain connects TRBV28 to TRBJ1-2, with no clear D. This CDR3 contains 12 residues. The V and J ends lost 7 bases and 4 bases respectively, with 10 bases between them. The germline V gene has CDR1 MDHEN and CDR2 SYDVKM. The CDR3 region is CASNGAGYGYTF. Written as DNA, the CDR3 is TGTGCCAGCAACGGCGCAGGCTATGGCTACACCTTC.

Only a few counts were recorded for this clonotype. The CDR3 DNA reads TGTGCCAGCAGCTTAACGGCGGAGTTTCACGTC. Its translation: CASSLTAEFHV. This sequence joins TRBV7-9 and TRBJ2-7; D unclear. CDR3 size: 11 residues. Germline V gene sequence: CDR1 SEHNR, CDR2 FQNEAQ (reference sequence).

This clonotype turned up a few times. The chain joins TRBV6-5 to TRBJ2-1; TRBD2 might be the D (7 bases). Germline values: CDR1 MNHEY, CDR2 SVGAGI. V was trimmed by 5 bases and J by 5 bases, leaving 10 bases between them. There are 13 residues in the CDR3. CDR3 region: CASSRGANNEQFF. CDR3 DNA sequence: TGTGCCAGCAGTCGGGGGGCGAACAATGAGCAGTTCTTC.

The rearrangement links TRBV11-1 to TRBJ1-6; TRBD1 is a possible D gene (5 bases). Deletions cut 4 bases from V and 8 bases from J, with 9 bases between. The CDR3 spans 13 residues. CDR1 SGHAT and CDR2 FQDESV come from the germline V gene (reference sequence). CDR3 sequence reads: CASSSRDYSPLHF. CDR3 DNA: TGTGCCAGCAGCTCCAGGGACTATTCACCCCTCCACTTT.